This record covers a single T cell receptor (beta chain). The antigen remains unidentified. This sample is part of a study of T cell repertoires in cytomegalovirus infection. A single record per CDR3 protein comes from TCRdb applying MiXCR to the reads. The table lists approximately 770,000 distinct CDR3 sequences, just under 30% of them singletons, with 10% to 15% in the top ten. CDR1 MNHEY and CDR2 SVGEGT come from the germline V gene. V shed 2 bases and J shed 9 bases, with 11 bases lying between them. This CDR3 spans 13 amino acids. The starting material was cultured CD8+ T cells from PBMCs, obtained from culture after CMV antigen stimulation. This rearrangement joins TRBV6-2 or TRBV6-3 to TRBJ2-1; no definite D call. This receptor was taken from a human donor in good health (CMV status not recorded). Some clones in this sample may be carry-over from other donors' samples. The CDR3 nucleotides are TGTGCCAGCAGTTACCAGAGGTATGGTGAGCAGTTCTTC. It yields the protein CASSYQRYGEQFF.